Sequencing of this T cell receptor beta chain was carried out in a study of blood T cell repertoires in COVID-19. The CDR3 extends over 17 amino acids. TCRdb's table, derived via immunoSEQ multiplex PCR, lists solely in-frame clones and lacks some. The sample lists 99,000 or so clones, roughly 84% seen once, with approximately 12% in the top ten. V and J are TRBV21-1 and TRBJ2-7; the tabulated D call, TRBD2, remains unverified against the DNA. TRBV21-1 is a pseudogene. The sequenced sample was peripheral blood. The clonotype originates from a woman aged 55-70 years in a cohort sampled during active or convalescent COVID-19. This CDR3 reads CASSKAGHREPSYEQYF. DNA of the CDR3: TGTGCCAGCAGCAAAGCGGGCCACCGGGAGCCATCCTACGAGCAGTACTTC.